These 29 T cell receptor beta chains originate from one sample sequenced in a study of cytomegalovirus exposure and HLA in healthy donors. The PCR was carried out with 60 Vbeta primers and 13 Jbeta primers. This table comes from immunoSEQ multiplex PCR, and its TCRdb copy is limited to in-frame clones, with some not included. The data show over 110,000 clones, with less than 85% seen just once and approximately 8.2% held by the top ten. Sequencing was performed on PBMCs. These receptors originate from a woman in her forties or fifties in good health and CMV-seropositive.

The CDR3 loop is CASSAGTTYEQYF. In nucleotides, the CDR3 is TGCGCCAGCAGCGCCGGGACTACCTACGAGCAGTACTTC. The chain is built from TRBV5-1 and TRBJ2-7, with 7 positions matching TRBD2. CDR3 length: 13 residues. Germline V gives CDR1 SGHRS, CDR2 YFSETQ. V was pared by 4 bases and J by 2 bases, with 3 bases of the junction left unmatched.

The V call is TRBV7-3, the J call TRBJ1-2; the match to TRBD1 covers 11 bases. Germline V CDR1 and CDR2: SGHTA, FQGTGA. The CDR3 covers 16 residues. V gave up 1 base and J gave up 7 bases; unmatched junction bases: 8. The CDR3 here is CASSLIWTGGGLGYTF. The CDR3 DNA reads TGTGCCAGCAGCTTAATCTGGACAGGGGGCGGCCTTGGCTACACCTTC. Combining the CDR3 with reference TRBV7-3 and TRBJ1-2 gives the whole variable domain GAGVSQTPSNKVTEKGKYVELRCDPISGHTALYWYRQSLGQGPEFLIYFQGTGAADDSGLPNDRFFAVRPEGSVSTLKIQRTERGDSAVYLCASSLIWTGGGLGYTFGSGTRLTVV.

The gene calls are TRBV28 and TRBJ1-2; 7 bases agree with TRBD1. With 1 base clipped from V and 10 bases from J, the junction kept 3 bases outside the gene matches. CDR1 and CDR2 from the germline V gene are MDHEN and SYDVKM. This CDR3 region has 12 residues. The CDR3: CASSLSQGDYTF. In DNA, the CDR3 is TGTGCCAGCAGTTTATCCCAGGGGGACTACACCTTC.

V and J are TRBV28 and TRBJ1-1; a weak D match, TRBD1 (6 bases). Trimming stripped 7 bases from V and 2 bases from J, with 11 bases between. Germline V CDR1 and CDR2: MDHEN, SYDVKM. The CDR3 extends over 13 amino acids. CDR3 residues: CASTGHLNTEAFF. The CDR3 DNA follows: TGTGCCAGCACGGGACATCTCAACACTGAAGCTTTCTTT.

The V call is TRBV6-4, the J call TRBJ1-5, with D perhaps TRBD1 (5 bases). CDR3 length equals 18 residues. Trimming left V 0 bases short and J 5 bases short, with 20 bases between. Germline assignment: CDR1 MRHNA and CDR2 SNTAGT. CDR3 amino acids: CASSDSGVGTLRDQPQHF. For the CDR3, the DNA is TGTGCCAGCAGTGACTCGGGGGTGGGGACTTTAAGAGATCAGCCCCAGCATTTT.

The V and J genes are TRBV5-4 and TRBJ2-2; possibly TRBD1 for D (6 bases). Trimming removed 5 bases from V and 0 bases from J, with 14 bases in between. The CDR3 is 16 residues long. Germline lookup yields CDR1 SGHNT and CDR2 YYREEE (reference sequence). The CDR3 bases are TGTGCCAGCAGTCGAGGGGGACGGGCGAACACCGGGGAGCTGTTTTTT. Encoded protein: CASSRGGRANTGELFF. Complete variable domain (other parts from reference TRBV5-4 and TRBJ2-2): ETGVTQSPTHLIKTRGQQVTLRCSSQSGHNTVSWYQQALGQGPQFIFQYYREEENGRGNFPPRFSGLQFPNYSSELNVNALELDDSALYLCASSRGGRANTGELFFGEGSRLTVL.

This clone was detected only a few times. The chain uses TRBV10-3 and TRBJ1-1; D uncertain. The CDR3 consists of 14 residues. Germline-derived CDR1 and CDR2 are ENHRY and SYGVKD. The V end was cut by 3 bases, the J end by 0 bases, with 8 bases between. This CDR3 is CAISDRIMNTEAFF. DNA of the CDR3: TGTGCCATCAGTGACAGAATCATGAACACTGAAGCTTTCTTT.

The rearrangement joins TRBV7-8 to TRBJ1-1, with TRBD1 matching 7 bases. The CDR3 loop spans 17 amino acids. Per germline, CDR1 SGHVS and CDR2 FQNEAQ. The V segment lost 4 bases and the J segment 4 bases; nucleotides outside the gene matches: 15. CDR3 DNA: TGTGCCAGCAGCTCCTCCCCCGGACAGGATTTGATCACTGAAGCTTTCTTT. Translated, it gives CASSSSPGQDLITEAFF.

The chain couples TRBV25-1 to TRBJ2-1, with D possibly matching TRBD1 (5 bases). The germline V gene encodes CDR1 MGHDK and CDR2 SYGVNS. V shed 5 bases and J shed 6 bases, with 11 bases lying between them. The CDR3 length is 13 residues. CDR3 DNA sequence: TGTGCCAGCAGTAGGGGAAGTGGCAATGAGCAGTTCTTC. Encoded protein: CASSRGSGNEQFF.

The J gene is TRBJ1-2, the V gene TRBV18; the D gene is possibly TRBD1 (6 bases). The length of the CDR3 is 15 residues. Germline V gene data show CDR1 as KGHSH and CDR2 as LQKENI. The V end lost 1 base, the J end lost 2 bases, and 11 bases lay between the germline ends. The CDR3 spells CASSPQTGWNYGYTF. CDR3 DNA: TGTGCCAGCTCACCACAAACAGGGTGGAACTATGGCTACACCTTC.

V gene TRBV6-1 combines with J gene TRBJ2-5, with a weak D call TRBD1 (6 bases). Germline V gives CDR1 MNHNS, CDR2 SASEGT. V was pared by 5 bases and J by 5 bases, with 12 bases between. The CDR3 covers 13 residues. This CDR3 is CASSTTGLETQYF. CDR3 bases: TGTGCCAGCAGTACAACAGGGTTGGAGACCCAGTACTTC.

The chain carries TRBV7-2 and TRBJ1-1; TRBD1 aligns across 7 bases. The V segment lost 5 bases and the J segment 4 bases; nucleotides outside the gene matches: 10. Germline loops: CDR1 SGHTA, CDR2 FQGNSA. This CDR3 comprises 15 residues. CDR3 sequence reads: CASSQQGQVFTEAFF. The CDR3 DNA follows: TGTGCCAGCAGCCAACAGGGGCAGGTTTTCACTGAAGCTTTCTTT.

The chain employs TRBV11-2 and TRBJ2-1; possibly TRBD1 for D (6 bases). This CDR3 comprises 16 residues. Germline CDR1 and CDR2: SGHAT and FQNNGV. V lost 7 bases and J lost 0, with 16 bases in between. This chain's CDR3 is CASTLLRGSSYNEQFF. The DNA for the CDR3 is TGTGCCAGCACCCTTCTGAGGGGGAGCTCCTACAATGAGCAGTTCTTC. Full variable domain (rest looked up from reference TRBV11-2 and TRBJ2-1): EAGVAQSPRYKIIEKRQSVAFWCNPISGHATLYWYQQILGQGPKLLIQFQNNGVVDDSQLPKDRFSAERLKGVDSTLKIQPAKLEDSAVYLCASTLLRGSSYNEQFFGPGTRLTVL.

The chain is built from TRBV28 and TRBJ2-5; 8 positions match TRBD1. CDR1 is MDHEN, CDR2 SYDVKM, per germline. There are 14 residues in the CDR3. The trim removed 7 bases at V and 1 base at J, leaving 5 bases unmatched. CDR3 protein: CASTQGAFQETQYF. The CDR3, as DNA: TGTGCCAGCACCCAGGGGGCATTCCAAGAGACCCAGTACTTC.

V gene TRBV7-2 combines with J gene TRBJ2-7; 15 nucleotides match TRBD2. The CDR3 has 16 residues. Germline assignment: CDR1 SGHTA and CDR2 FQGNSA. V lost 5 bases and J lost 7; bases outside the gene matches: 9. CDR3 loop: CASSKMSGLAGGEQYF. As DNA, the CDR3 is TGTGCCAGCAGCAAGATGTCGGGACTAGCGGGGGGAGAGCAGTACTTC.

The J gene is TRBJ2-7, the V gene TRBV7-9; D is perhaps TRBD2 (5 bases). Germline V gene data show CDR1 as SEHNR and CDR2 as FQNEAQ (reference sequence). CDR3 size: 12 residues. V dropped 0 bases and J dropped 6 bases, with 6 bases sitting between them. The CDR3: CASSLARGEQYF. CDR3 in DNA: TGTGCCAGCAGCTTAGCCCGGGGCGAGCAGTACTTC.

This clone has a handful of counts. The V call is TRBV30, the J call TRBJ1-6; D is perhaps TRBD1 (5 bases). This CDR3 has 13 residues. V was cut by 4 bases and J by 10 bases, with 14 bases left in between. CDR1 and CDR2 from the germline V gene are GTSNPN and SVGIG (reference sequence). The CDR3, as DNA: TGTGCCTGGACCGATTCGGGGGACTCACCCCTCCACTTT. Translating gives CAWTDSGDSPLHF.

The J gene is TRBJ1-1, the V gene TRBV7-2; D not resolved. CDR1 is SGHTA and CDR2 is FQGNSA in the germline V gene. Trimming removed 5 bases from V and 2 bases from J, with 21 bases in between. This CDR3 is 17 amino acids long. CDR3 nucleotide sequence: TGTGCCAGCAGCACCGTTACACCCAGGTTGGTAAACACTGAAGCTTTCTTT. Protein: CASSTVTPRLVNTEAFF.

This clone showed up just a few times. V and J are TRBV11-2 and TRBJ2-7; D is ambiguous. Germline V gene data show CDR1 as SGHAT and CDR2 as FQNNGV. The V gene lost 5 bases and the J gene lost 2 bases, with 10 bases spanning the gap. This CDR3 contains 13 residues. CDR3: CASSPAGAYEQYF. The CDR3 nucleotides read TGTGCCAGCAGCCCCGCAGGTGCCTACGAGCAGTACTTC.

The chain combines TRBV5-1 with TRBJ2-5; 15 bases agree with TRBD2. The CDR3 extends over 18 amino acids. Trimming at V came to 4 bases and at J to 1 base, leaving 8 bases not matched to a gene. The germline V gene encodes CDR1 SGHRS and CDR2 YFSETQ. The CDR3 sequence is CASSPKPGLAGGQETQYF. Written as DNA, the CDR3 is TGCGCCAGCAGCCCCAAGCCGGGACTAGCGGGGGGCCAAGAGACCCAGTACTTC.

The rearrangement joins TRBV2 to TRBJ2-1; 7 bases align to TRBD1. The CDR3 covers 15 residues. V trimming: 5 bases; J trimming: 0 bases; junction bases outside the gene matches: 4. Germline V gene sequence: CDR1 SNHLY, CDR2 FYNNEI. CDR3 coding DNA: TGTGCCAGCAGTCTTGACAGGGCCTCCTACAATGAGCAGTTCTTC. As protein: CASSLDRASYNEQFF.

This clone was seen only once. This chain uses TRBV18 with TRBJ1-1; 7 positions match TRBD1. Germline V lookup: CDR1 KGHSH, CDR2 LQKENI. This CDR3 comprises 15 residues. The V and J ends lost 4 bases and 2 bases, in that order; junction bases with no gene match: 7. The DNA for the CDR3 is TGTGCCAGCTCACGGCAGGGGGAAAGTAACACTGAAGCTTTCTTT. As protein: CASSRQGESNTEAFF.

V gene TRBV7-8 combines with J gene TRBJ1-5; possibly TRBD1 for D (5 bases). V was shortened by 2 bases and J by 0 bases, with 20 bases between the two germline ends. The CDR3 consists of 19 residues. CDR1 is SGHVS, CDR2 FQNEAQ, per germline. CDR3 residues: CASSLRSVPGSDSNQPQHF. CDR3 nucleotide sequence: TGTGCCAGCAGCTTACGATCGGTACCAGGGTCCGATAGCAATCAGCCCCAGCATTTT.

The genes are TRBV19 and TRBJ1-6; D is undetermined. The CDR3 extends over 16 amino acids. V shed 7 bases and J shed 8 bases, with 21 bases lying between them. Germline V gene sequence: CDR1 LNHDA, CDR2 SQIVND (reference sequence). The CDR3 DNA reads TGTGCCAGTACCCCTCGAGTCCCCAAGAGGGATTCACCCCTCCACTTT. Encoded protein: CASTPRVPKRDSPLHF.

The chain combines TRBV23-1 with TRBJ2-1; 8 bases align to TRBD1. TRBV23-1 is assigned to the ORF class and has an uncertain function. The CDR3 contains 12 residues. In DNA, the CDR3 is TGCGTTCGGACAGGGATAGAGAATGAGCAGTTCTTC. This gives the protein CVRTGIENEQFF.

This clone has just one count. The chain is built from TRBV6-5 and TRBJ1-6; D remains unclear. The germline V gene has CDR1 MNHEY and CDR2 SVGAGI. This CDR3 is built from 15 residues. V was trimmed by 4 bases and J by 0 bases, leaving 7 bases between them. The CDR3 is CASSLESSYNSPLHF. The CDR3 DNA follows: TGTGCCAGCAGTTTGGAGAGCTCCTATAATTCACCCCTCCACTTT.

For the CDR3, the DNA is TGCGCCAGCGCCCCGGCAGGTAGCGGTTATTACAATGAGCAGTTCTTC. Protein: CASAPAGSGYYNEQFF. This sequence joins TRBV5-1 and TRBJ2-1, with a weak D call TRBD2 (6 bases). Germline V lookup: CDR1 SGHRS, CDR2 YFSETQ. V gave up 7 bases and J gave up 4 bases, with 21 bases separating them. The CDR3 is made up of 16 amino acids.

The chain employs TRBV19 and TRBJ1-4, with 10 bases identical to TRBD1. Trimming cost V 9 bases and J 0 bases; bases outside gene matches: 7. This CDR3 region has 16 residues. Germline V gene lookup returns CDR1 LNHDA and CDR2 SQIVND (reference sequence). This CDR3 reads CASKDRGKATNEKLFF. The CDR3 region has the DNA TGTGCCAGCAAGGACAGGGGGAAGGCAACTAATGAAAAACTGTTTTTT.

The rearrangement uses TRBV6-6 and TRBJ2-5, with TRBD2 identical over 8 bases. Trimming cost V 6 bases and J 0 bases; bases outside gene matches: 3. The length of the CDR3 is 14 residues. From germline, CDR1 is MNHNY and CDR2 SVGAGI (reference sequence). The chain's CDR3 is CASSGGVDQETQYF. The CDR3 nucleotides read TGTGCCAGCAGCGGGGGGGTCGACCAAGAGACCCAGTACTTC.